The next 7 T cell receptor beta chains were all read from a single sample in a study of T cells in Graves' hyperthyroidism and ophthalmopathy. RNA transcripts were the template for amplifying TCR beta CDR3 regions. An initial round of RT-PCR targeting the TCR CDR3 relied on the HTBI primer set. A single record per CDR3 protein comes from TCRdb applying MiXCR to the multiplex PCR reads. Of hundreds of thousands of distinct CDR3 sequences in the sample, approximately 14% were seen once. Sequencing was carried out using blood. The receptors stem from a woman in her thirties or forties with Graves' ophthalmopathy.

The rearrangement links TRBV6-5 to TRBJ2-5, with D perhaps assigned TRBD1 or TRBD2 (6 bases each). Looked up from germline, CDR1 is MNHEY and CDR2 is SVGAGI. The length of the CDR3 is 16 residues. V lost 4 bases and J lost 5, with 20 bases in between. CDR3 protein: CASSSWNGGRSETQYF. CDR3 DNA sequence: TGTGCCAGCAGTTCTTGGAATGGGGGGCGATCGGAGACCCAGTACTTC.

This clonotype has at least ten counts. Possible read error: a much larger clone is one base away. The chain couples TRBV29-1 to TRBJ1-1; D gene ambiguous. The V gene's germline CDR1 is SQVTM and CDR2 ANQGSEA. The CDR3 sequence is 18 residues long. The CDR3 here is CSVLRPFRLSGSNTKAFF. CDR3 sequence (DNA): TGCAGCGTTCTCCGCCCATTCAGGCTAAGCGGCTCAAACACTAAAGCTTTCTTT.

This clonotype was counted at least ten times. The genes are TRBV6-2 or TRBV6-3 and TRBJ2-3; 7 bases are shared with TRBD1. Per germline, CDR1 MNHEY and CDR2 SVGEGT. CDR3 size: 14 residues. The junction had 12 bases not matched to a gene; V was cut back by 9 bases and J by 6 bases. In DNA form, the CDR3 reads TGTGCCAGTGCCGTCGAACGGACAGGCGATACGCAGTATTTT. It translates to CASAVERTGDTQYF.

This clonotype has ten or more counts. CDR3 bases: TGTGCCAGCAGTTCGAGGAGACAGGAGTCCTACGAGCAGTACTTC. Its protein is CASSSRRQESYEQYF. The V and J genes are TRBV28 and TRBJ2-7, with a weak D call TRBD1 (6 bases). V lost 4 bases and J lost 1, with 14 bases in between. The CDR3 runs 15 residues. Germline V gene sequence: CDR1 MDHEN, CDR2 SYDVKM.

There are many counts of this clonotype. The CDR3 is CAISGNGRSVETQYF. CDR3 coding DNA: TGTGCCATCAGTGGTAACGGGAGGAGCGTGGAGACCCAGTACTTC. V gene TRBV10-3 combines with J gene TRBJ2-5; TRBD2 aligns across 7 bases. The trim removed 4 bases at V and 5 bases at J, leaving 10 bases unmatched. Germline V lookup: CDR1 ENHRY, CDR2 SYGVKD. The length of the CDR3 is 15 residues.

Only a few counts were recorded for this clonotype. V usage is TRBV20-1 and J usage is TRBJ2-5; no firm D call. This CDR3 is built from 12 residues. Trimming cost V 4 bases and J 5 bases, with 11 bases left between them. In germline, CDR1 is DFQATT, CDR2 SNEGSKA (reference sequence). In nucleotides, the CDR3 is TGCAGTGCTACTACCACCTGGGAGACCCAGTACTTC. The encoded protein is CSATTTWETQYF.

The table lists this clonotype with many counts. The chain recombines TRBV15 with TRBJ1-5; 8 nucleotides match TRBD1. The CDR3 totals 17 residues. The V gene end was trimmed by 1 base and the J gene end by 1 base; junction bases not matched to a gene: 6. Germline V lookup: CDR1 LNHNV, CDR2 YYDKDF (reference sequence). DNA of the CDR3: TGTGCCACCAGCAGAGGGGGACAGGACCTGAGCAATCAGCCCCAGCATTTT. It yields the protein CATSRGGQDLSNQPQHF.